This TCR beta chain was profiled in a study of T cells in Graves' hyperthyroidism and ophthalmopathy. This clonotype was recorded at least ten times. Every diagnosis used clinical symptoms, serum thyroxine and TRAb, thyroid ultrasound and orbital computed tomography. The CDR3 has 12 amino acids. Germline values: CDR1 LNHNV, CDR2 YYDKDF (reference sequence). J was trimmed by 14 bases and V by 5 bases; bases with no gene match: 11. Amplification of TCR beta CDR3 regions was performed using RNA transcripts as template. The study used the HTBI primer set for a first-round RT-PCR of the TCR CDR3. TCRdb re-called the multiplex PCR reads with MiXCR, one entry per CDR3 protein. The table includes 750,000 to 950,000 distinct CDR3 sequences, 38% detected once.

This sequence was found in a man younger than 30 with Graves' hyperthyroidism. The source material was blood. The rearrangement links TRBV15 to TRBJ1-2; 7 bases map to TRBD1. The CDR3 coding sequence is TGTGCCACCAGCGGCCGGACAGGAGCGGGAACCTTC. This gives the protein CATSGRTGAGTF. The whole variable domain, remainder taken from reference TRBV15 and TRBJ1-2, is DAMVIQNPRYQVTQFGKPVTLSCSQTLNHNVMYWYQQKSSQAPKLLFHYYDKDFNNEADTPDNFQSRRPNTSFCFLDIRSPGLGDTAMYLCATSGRTGAGTFGSGTRLTVV.